This T cell receptor (beta chain) came from a study of T cell responses to AZD1222 COVID-19 vaccine (dated by TCRdb to about 2021). For the wider study: AZD1222 recipients whose second dose came at about 4 weeks and those whose second dose came at about 12 weeks were combined into one group, since spike-specific TCR depth and breadth did not differ between the two schedules. Trial participants were enrolled into age subgroups of 18-55, 56-69 and 70-plus years, which contained approximately 150, 28 and 58 TCR-sequenced participants, respectively. TCR sequencing was performed for some 250 trial participants, of whom some 200 were given two doses of AZD1222 and some 25 were given two doses of MenACWY control vaccine. Summary of the overall study and its limitations: Conclusions about previously exposed vaccinees are limited, since just 5 or 6 AZD1222 recipients were seropositive for SARS-CoV-2 at baseline. Participants were mostly white British and included more females than males, and it was suggested by the authors that clonal diversity may have been underestimated. After two AZD1222 doses, both the breadth and the depth of spike-specific TCRs were significantly higher than at day 0 and than in MenACWY recipients. In the small 56-69-year group, the increase in depth fell short of significance, most likely because of low power. Reportedly, almost half of the unique spike-specific TCRs recognized epitopes lying outside the regions that are mutated in the B.1.351 and B.1.1.7 variants. Because no day 14 peak-response samples were available, the repertoires could be characterized only after the peak T cell response. Vaccine-associated CD4 TCRs spanned the whole spike protein, with dominant responses in regions 160-218 and 743-854.

The CDR3 holds 13 amino acids from the cysteine to the phenylalanine. Only the CDR3 DNA is retained, 39 bases long and in frame from the first base. The germline V gene (reference sequence) specifies SGHKS as CDR1 and YYEKEE as CDR2. V gives up 6 bases and J gives up 4 bases, and the segment between their germline ends measures 11 bases. The CDR3 regions of human TCRbeta chains were analyzed by immunosequencing. Per the authors' processing: Repertoire TCRs were checked for matches against a reference library of SARS-CoV-2-specific TCRs that had been generated using the MIRA antigen-specificity platform. Breadth meant the fraction of unique TCRs that were SARS-CoV-2-associated, whereas depth meant the fraction of total T cells that were SARS-CoV-2-associated. Each spike-specific TCR was assigned to its reactive spike region and to a CD4 or CD8 class using the MIRA data. Log10-transformed breadth and depth values were compared by one-way ANOVA with Sidak's multiple comparisons tests. TCRdb mirrors the immuneACCESS table, restricted to in-frame sequences. Some clones are absent from its copies; in checked studies, under half trace to an unresolved V gene, and the reason for the others is unknown. V and J calls and clone size are those listed in that table; D and trimming were worked out from the DNA. The sample profile shows about 35,000 clones; about 86% of them were found once. The top ten clones comprise 5.5% to 7.5% of the sample.

The intended sense of this specimen's time point label: baseline before first vaccination. Vaccinee samples came from UK trials COV001 and COV002, including a single-blind randomized controlled phase 2/3 trial of AZD1222 (ChAdOx1 nCoV-19) in healthy adults. Trial participant PBMC samples were collected at day 0 and day 28 after the second dose for TCRbeta chain sequencing. This clone was observed once. Its antigen has not been determined. Nothing much larger sits one base from this clone, and base qualities are not available. The receptor's source is an adult in good health. The starting material was peripheral blood, obtained on day 0 of AZD1222 vaccination. The chain is encoded by TRBV5-5 joined to TRBJ1-5, and possibly TRBD1, on 6 matching bases. Here is the DNA: TGTGCCAGCACCGACAGGCCTAATCAGCCCCAGCATTTT. The encoded protein is CASTDRPNQPQHF.